The subject of this entry is one TCR beta chain. Its cognate antigen is unknown. This entry is derived from a study of T cell repertoires in cytomegalovirus infection. Study-wide findings and caveats: Carriers of CMV plus the relevant HLA were identified by cumulative public TCR beta family frequency. Across the ex vivo response, the dominant clonotypes were HLA-C-restricted CMV-specific TCR beta clonotypes.

CDR1 SGHRS and CDR2 YFSETQ come from the germline V gene. Trimming took off 0 bases at V and 8 bases at J, with 11 bases between the two ends. CDR3 length: 13 amino acids. TCRdb re-called the reads through MiXCR, storing one row per CDR3 protein. The repertoire holds 150,000 to 200,000 distinct CDR3 sequences, with roughly 14% as singletons. The sample comprised PBMCs. The chain links TRBV5-1 to TRBJ1-1; a possible D gene is TRBD1 (5 bases). This TCR was recovered from a human donor in good health (CMV status not recorded). Some clones in this sample may be carry-over from other donors' samples. CDR3 DNA: TGCGCCAGCAGCTTGGGAGACAGCTCAGAAGCTTTCTTT. It is translated as CASSLGDSSEAFF.